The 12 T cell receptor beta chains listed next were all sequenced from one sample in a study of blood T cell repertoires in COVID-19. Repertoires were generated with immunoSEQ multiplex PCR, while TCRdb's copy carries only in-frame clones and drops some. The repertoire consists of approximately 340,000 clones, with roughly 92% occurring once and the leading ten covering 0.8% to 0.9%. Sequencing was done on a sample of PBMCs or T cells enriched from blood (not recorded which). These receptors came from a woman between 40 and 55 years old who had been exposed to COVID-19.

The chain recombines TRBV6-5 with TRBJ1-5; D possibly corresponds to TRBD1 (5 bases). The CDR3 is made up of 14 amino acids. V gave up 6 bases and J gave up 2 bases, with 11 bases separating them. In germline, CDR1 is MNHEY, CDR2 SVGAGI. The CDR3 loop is CASSLGAGNQPQHF. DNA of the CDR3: TGTGCCAGCAGCTTAGGGGCGGGCAATCAGCCCCAGCATTTT.

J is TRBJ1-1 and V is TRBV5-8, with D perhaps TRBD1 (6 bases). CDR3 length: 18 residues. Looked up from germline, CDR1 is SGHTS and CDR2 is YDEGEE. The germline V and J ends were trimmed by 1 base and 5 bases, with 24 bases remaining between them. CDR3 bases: TGTGCCAGCAGCTTGTATCAGGCGTATGAGGGGGTAGGGACTGAAGCTTTCTTT. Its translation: CASSLYQAYEGVGTEAFF.

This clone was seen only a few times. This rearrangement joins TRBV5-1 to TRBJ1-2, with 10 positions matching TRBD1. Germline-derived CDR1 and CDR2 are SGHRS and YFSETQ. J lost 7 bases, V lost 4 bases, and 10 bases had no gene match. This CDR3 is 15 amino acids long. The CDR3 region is CASSPTLRQGAGYTF. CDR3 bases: TGCGCCAGCAGCCCCACCTTGAGACAGGGGGCTGGCTACACCTTC.

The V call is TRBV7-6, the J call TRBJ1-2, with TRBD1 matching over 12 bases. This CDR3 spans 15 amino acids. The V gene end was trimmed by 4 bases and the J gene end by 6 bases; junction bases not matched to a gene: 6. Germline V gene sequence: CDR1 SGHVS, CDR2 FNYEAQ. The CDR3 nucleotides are TGTGCCAGCAGCTCCTCCGGGACAGGGGGCCATGGCTACACCTTC. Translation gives CASSSSGTGGHGYTF.

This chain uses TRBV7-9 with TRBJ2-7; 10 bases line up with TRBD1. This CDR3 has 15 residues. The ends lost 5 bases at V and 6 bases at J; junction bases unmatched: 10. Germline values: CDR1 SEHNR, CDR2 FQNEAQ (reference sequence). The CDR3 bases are TGTGCCAGCAGCGACCTTGACAGGGGGCAACCCGAGCAGTACTTC. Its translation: CASSDLDRGQPEQYF.

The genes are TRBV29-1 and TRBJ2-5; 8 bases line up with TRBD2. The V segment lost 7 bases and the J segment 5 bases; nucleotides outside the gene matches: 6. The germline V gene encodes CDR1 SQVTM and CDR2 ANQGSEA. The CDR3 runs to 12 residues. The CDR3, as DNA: TGCAGCGCCGGGAGGGTGGGGGAGACCCAGTACTTC. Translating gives CSAGRVGETQYF.

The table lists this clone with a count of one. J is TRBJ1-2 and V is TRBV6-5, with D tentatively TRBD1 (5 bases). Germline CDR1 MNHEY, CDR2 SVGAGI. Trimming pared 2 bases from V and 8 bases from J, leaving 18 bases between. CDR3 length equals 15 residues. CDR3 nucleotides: TGTGCCAGCAGTTACACTCGGCCAGGGTATGAGGGCTACACCTTC. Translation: CASSYTRPGYEGYTF.

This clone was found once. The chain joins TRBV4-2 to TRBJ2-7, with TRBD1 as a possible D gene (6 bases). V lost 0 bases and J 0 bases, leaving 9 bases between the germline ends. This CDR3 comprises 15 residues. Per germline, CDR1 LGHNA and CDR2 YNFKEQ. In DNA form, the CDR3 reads TGTGCCAGCAGCCAAGATCAGGGGAGCTCCTACGAGCAGTACTTC. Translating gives CASSQDQGSSYEQYF.

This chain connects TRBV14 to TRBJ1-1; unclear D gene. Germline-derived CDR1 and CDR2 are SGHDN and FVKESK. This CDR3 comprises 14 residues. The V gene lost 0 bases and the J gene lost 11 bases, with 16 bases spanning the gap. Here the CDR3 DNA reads TGTGCCAGCAGCCAAGATATGAGCCGCCCCAGGGCTTTCTTT. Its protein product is CASSQDMSRPRAFF.

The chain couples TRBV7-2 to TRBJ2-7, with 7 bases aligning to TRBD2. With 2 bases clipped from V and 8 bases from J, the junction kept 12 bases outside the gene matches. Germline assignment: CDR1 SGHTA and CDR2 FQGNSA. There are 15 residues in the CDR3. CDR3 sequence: CASSLRGEGRNKQYF. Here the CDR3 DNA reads TGTGCCAGCAGCTTACGGGGGGAGGGCCGGAACAAGCAGTACTTC. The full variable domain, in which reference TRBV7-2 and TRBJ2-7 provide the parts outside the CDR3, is GAGVSQSPSNKVTEKGKDVELRCDPISGHTALYWYRQSLGQGLEFLIYFQGNSAPDKSGLPSDRFSAERTGGSVSTLTIQRTQQEDSAVYLCASSLRGEGRNKQYFGPGTRLTVT.

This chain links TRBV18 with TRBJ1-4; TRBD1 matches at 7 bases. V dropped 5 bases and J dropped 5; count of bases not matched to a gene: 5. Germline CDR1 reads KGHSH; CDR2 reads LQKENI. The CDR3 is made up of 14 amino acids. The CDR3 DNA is TGTGCCAGCTCATTCACAGGGGTGAATGAAAAACTGTTTTTT. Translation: CASSFTGVNEKLFF.

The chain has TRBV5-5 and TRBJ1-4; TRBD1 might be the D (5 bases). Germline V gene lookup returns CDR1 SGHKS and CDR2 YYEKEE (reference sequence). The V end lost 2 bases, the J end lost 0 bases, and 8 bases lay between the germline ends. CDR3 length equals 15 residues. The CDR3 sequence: CASSLGTATNEKLFF. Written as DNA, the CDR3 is TGTGCCAGCAGCTTAGGGACTGCAACTAATGAAAAACTGTTTTTT.